This entry lists 30 T cell receptor beta chains sequenced from one sample in a study of blood T cell repertoires in COVID-19. Assay used: immunoSEQ multiplex PCR; TCRdb lists only in-frame clones, some missing. The sample yields under 60,000 clones, roughly 87% seen once. Sequencing was performed on peripheral blood. These receptors were taken from a woman of 80 years or more with acute or convalescent COVID-19.

The V and J genes are TRBV7-9 and TRBJ2-2, with TRBD1 matching over 8 bases. CDR3 length: 16 amino acids. V dropped 3 bases and J dropped 7; count of bases not matched to a gene: 10. Germline V gene data show CDR1 as SEHNR and CDR2 as FQNEAQ (reference sequence). The CDR3 nucleotides read TGTGCCAGCAGCTTGCAAGGACAGGGAAATAACGGGGAGCTGTTTTTT. This sequence encodes CASSLQGQGNNGELFF.

The CDR3 is CASTGTGGPNEKLFF. CDR3 DNA: TGTGCCAGCACCGGGACAGGGGGACCAAATGAAAAACTGTTTTTT. The rearrangement joins TRBV6-5 to TRBJ1-4, with 11 nucleotides matching TRBD1. The CDR3 runs to 15 residues. Germline CDR1 reads MNHEY; CDR2 reads SVGAGI. Trimming at V came to 7 bases and at J to 5 bases, leaving 6 bases not matched to a gene.

The chain joins TRBV6-1 to TRBJ1-1; D is ambiguous. V was clipped by 0 bases and J by 8 bases, with 13 bases between them. Germline CDR1 reads MNHNS; CDR2 reads SASEGT. This CDR3 is built from 14 residues. DNA for the CDR3: TGTGCCAGCAGTGAAGCGCTTCCTGGCAGGGAAGCTTTCTTT. Protein product: CASSEALPGREAFF.

V and J are TRBV19 and TRBJ1-4; D unclear. CDR3 length: 15 residues. The V end lost 0 bases, the J end lost 7 bases, and 12 bases lay between the germline ends. Germline CDR1 LNHDA, CDR2 SQIVND (reference sequence). This CDR3 is CASSIDRFESEKLFF. CDR3 sequence (DNA): TGTGCCAGTAGTATAGATCGGTTTGAAAGTGAAAAACTGTTTTTT. The whole variable domain, filled in from reference TRBV19 and TRBJ1-4, reads DGGITQSPKYLFRKEGQNVTLSCEQNLNHDAMYWYRQDPGQGLRLIYYSQIVNDFQKGDIAEGYSVSREKKESFPLTVTSAQKNPTAFYLCASSIDRFESEKLFFGSGTQLSVL.

V is TRBV2 and J is TRBJ2-7; 7 nucleotides match TRBD1. Looked up from germline, CDR1 is SNHLY and CDR2 is FYNNEI. CDR3 size: 13 residues. V was pared by 3 bases and J by 5 bases, with 4 bases of the junction left unmatched. CDR3 in DNA: TGTGCCAGCAGTGAGGAGCAGGGGGACGAGCAGTACTTC. This sequence encodes CASSEEQGDEQYF.

V gene TRBV3-1 (or the pseudogene TRBV3-2) combines with J gene TRBJ1-6; 10 nucleotides line up with TRBD1. The V gene's germline CDR1 is LGHDT and CDR2 YNNKEL (reference sequence). Unmatched junction bases numbered 5, after V lost 4 bases and J lost 5 bases. This CDR3 region has 16 residues. The CDR3 reads CASSPSGQGDNSPLHF. CDR3 DNA: TGTGCCAGCAGCCCCAGTGGACAGGGGGATAATTCACCCCTCCACTTT.

This clone was detected only a few times. The chain uses TRBV5-1 and TRBJ1-2, with 7 positions matching TRBD1. This CDR3 is 14 amino acids long. Germline CDR1 is SGHRS and CDR2 is YFSETQ. The ends lost 6 bases at V and 8 bases at J; junction bases unmatched: 13. CDR3 sequence reads: CASTKTGSERGYTF. The CDR3 DNA reads TGCGCCAGCACCAAGACAGGGAGTGAGAGGGGCTACACCTTC.

The table lists this clone with a few counts. The genes are TRBV6-6 and TRBJ1-3; 7 positions agree with TRBD1. The CDR3 has 15 residues. Germline V gene data show CDR1 as MNHNY and CDR2 as SVGAGI (reference sequence). The J segment lost 0 bases and the V segment lost 5 bases, leaving 4 bases of the junction unmatched. The CDR3 protein is CASSPGQTSGNTIYF. CDR3 in DNA: TGTGCCAGCAGTCCGGGACAGACCTCTGGAAACACCATATATTTT.

This clone has just a few counts. V gene TRBV7-9 combines with J gene TRBJ1-2; TRBD1 might be the D (5 bases). CDR1 is SEHNR and CDR2 is FQNEAQ in the germline V gene (reference sequence). V lost 3 bases and J lost 4, with 6 bases in between. CDR3 length equals 12 residues. The CDR3 is CASSLGGYGYTF. CDR3 DNA: TGTGCCAGCAGCTTGGGGGGCTATGGCTACACCTTC.

This chain joins TRBV7-8 and TRBJ2-3; 14 nucleotides agree with TRBD2. Germline values: CDR1 SGHVS, CDR2 FQNEAQ. The V and J ends lost 5 bases and 6 bases, in that order; junction bases with no gene match: 7. The CDR3 runs to 16 residues. The CDR3 sequence: CASSARTSGGMDTQYF. As DNA, the CDR3 is TGTGCCAGCAGCGCCCGGACTAGCGGGGGGATGGATACGCAGTATTTT.

This rearrangement joins TRBV28 to TRBJ1-1, with D hard to call. The germline CDR1 and CDR2 sequences are MDHEN and SYDVKM. The CDR3 is 14 amino acids. Between the trimmed V and J ends, which lost 6 bases and 1 base, there was a span of 12 bases. The CDR3 is CASRAAPPNTEAFF. In DNA form, the CDR3 reads TGTGCCAGCAGGGCGGCACCACCGAACACTGAAGCTTTCTTT.

The CDR3 spells CASSQGIGRTGGNNEQFF. CDR3 DNA sequence: TGCGCCAGCAGCCAGGGAATTGGGAGGACAGGGGGGAACAATGAGCAGTTCTTC. V gene TRBV4-1 combines with J gene TRBJ2-1; 10 bases are a match to TRBD1. Germline V gene lookup returns CDR1 MGHRA and CDR2 YSYEKL. The CDR3 totals 18 residues. The J segment lost 5 bases and the V segment lost 3 bases, leaving 13 bases of the junction unmatched.

V usage is TRBV11-3 and J usage is TRBJ2-1; TRBD2 aligns across 11 bases. V shed 5 bases, J shed 10 bases, and the junction held 7 bases outside the gene matches. CDR1 and CDR2 (germline): SGHNT, YENEEA. The CDR3 runs to 14 residues. The CDR3 spells CASSLSGGAEEQFF. CDR3 in DNA: TGTGCCAGCAGCCTTAGCGGGGGGGCAGAAGAGCAGTTCTTC.

The table lists this clone with a count of one. The chain is built from TRBV6-1 and TRBJ2-7; D remains ambiguous. Germline CDR1 and CDR2: MNHNS and SASEGT. With 0 bases removed from V and 2 bases from J, the gap between germline ends came to 8 bases. The CDR3 is made up of 14 amino acids. For the CDR3, the DNA is TGTGCCAGCAGTGAAGCGATGAGGACCTACGAGCAGTACGTC. Amino acid sequence: CASSEAMRTYEQYV.

The genes are TRBV12-3 or TRBV12-4 and TRBJ2-1; D unclear. The CDR3 is made up of 13 amino acids. With 3 bases removed from V and 5 bases from J, the gap between germline ends came to 8 bases. The CDR3 DNA follows: TGTGCCAGCAGTTTTCTAGGCAACAATGAGCAGTTCTTC. Encoded protein: CASSFLGNNEQFF.

The gene calls are TRBV27 and TRBJ1-2; 7 positions match TRBD1. The length of the CDR3 is 14 residues. V dropped 5 bases and J dropped 6; count of bases not matched to a gene: 9. The germline gives CDR1 MNHEY, CDR2 SMNVEV (reference sequence). CDR3 region: CASSTATGNNGYTF. The DNA for the CDR3 is TGTGCCAGCAGTACGGCGACAGGGAATAATGGCTACACCTTC.

The chain carries TRBV5-4 and TRBJ2-5; a weak D match, TRBD2 (6 bases). CDR3 size: 13 residues. V lost 1 base, J lost 5 bases, and 9 bases lay in between. The germline gives CDR1 SGHNT, CDR2 YYREEE (reference sequence). The DNA of the CDR3 is TGTGCCAGCAGCTTGAAGGGAGGCGAGACCCAGTACTTC. Translating gives CASSLKGGETQYF. Looking up the rest from reference TRBV5-4 and TRBJ2-5 gives the full variable domain: ETGVTQSPTHLIKTRGQQVTLRCSSQSGHNTVSWYQQALGQGPQFIFQYYREEENGRGNFPPRFSGLQFPNYSSELNVNALELDDSALYLCASSLKGGETQYFGPGTRLLVL.

This clone was observed once. The chain couples TRBV28 to TRBJ1-2, with 7 positions matching TRBD1. The CDR3 covers 18 residues. V lost 3 bases, J lost 4 bases, and 17 bases stayed unmatched. The germline V gene has CDR1 MDHEN and CDR2 SYDVKM. CDR3 DNA: TGTGCCAGCAGTTTCGTGGTCGGGATTAAGACAGGGCTCTATGGCTACACCTTC. It encodes CASSFVVGIKTGLYGYTF.

The chain carries TRBV6-5 and TRBJ2-1; 11 positions agree with TRBD2. The junction had 5 bases not matched to a gene; V was cut back by 6 bases and J by 4 bases. This CDR3 has 15 residues. Germline CDR1 reads MNHEY; CDR2 reads SVGAGI. CDR3 sequence (DNA): TGTGCCAGCAGCTACGCTAGCGGGGGGTACAATGAGCAGTTCTTC. Protein: CASSYASGGYNEQFF.

The V gene is TRBV10-3, the J gene TRBJ1-2; 8 nucleotides agree with TRBD1. CDR1 ENHRY and CDR2 SYGVKD come from the germline V gene. The V gene end was trimmed by 4 bases and the J gene end by 3 bases; junction bases not matched to a gene: 1. The CDR3 length is 13 residues. The CDR3 DNA sequence: TGTGCCATCAGTGCGGACAGGGACTATGGCTACACCTTC. It encodes CAISADRDYGYTF.

This CDR3 is CASSMDRALGDEQFF. The CDR3 nucleotides read TGTGCCAGTAGTATGGACAGGGCGTTGGGGGATGAGCAGTTCTTC. The chain combines TRBV19 with TRBJ2-1, with 8 bases matching TRBD1. From germline, CDR1 is LNHDA and CDR2 SQIVND (reference sequence). Unmatched junction bases numbered 9, after V lost 3 bases and J lost 8 bases. CDR3 length equals 15 residues.

This clone came up once. V is TRBV3-1 (or the pseudogene TRBV3-2) and J is TRBJ1-1; the D gene is possibly TRBD1 (5 bases). Trimming left V 1 base short and J 10 bases short, with 13 bases between. CDR1 and CDR2 from the germline V gene are LGHDT and YNNKEL (reference sequence). The CDR3 has 13 residues. As DNA, the CDR3 is TGTGCCAGCAGCCAAGGGTCTTCAAGGGGAGCTTTCTTT. The encoded protein is CASSQGSSRGAFF.

J is TRBJ1-1 and V is TRBV19, with a tentative D call TRBD1 (5 bases). V was shortened by 3 bases and J by 4 bases, with 6 bases between the two germline ends. CDR1 is LNHDA, CDR2 SQIVND, per germline (reference sequence). CDR3 length equals 12 residues. The DNA for the CDR3 is TGTGCCAGTAGTATGGGGGGCACTGAAGCTTTCTTT. As protein: CASSMGGTEAFF.

The rearrangement uses TRBV9 and TRBJ2-1, with 10 bases identical to TRBD2. Germline CDR1 reads SGDLS; CDR2 reads YYNGEE. The V segment lost 0 bases and the J segment 0 bases; nucleotides outside the gene matches: 9. There are 19 residues in the CDR3. As DNA, the CDR3 is TGTGCCAGCAGCGTAGGTTCTAGCGGGGGCCGAAGCTCCTACAATGAGCAGTTCTTC. It is translated as CASSVGSSGGRSSYNEQFF.

This clone is a singleton in its sample. The genes are TRBV5-1 and TRBJ2-1, with TRBD2 matching over 10 bases. Germline V CDR1 and CDR2: SGHRS, YFSETQ. The CDR3 has 17 residues. V was pared by 6 bases and J by 9 bases, with 18 bases of the junction left unmatched. CDR3 nucleotide sequence: TGCGCCAGCACTACCACGGGGTGGCTAGCGGGGGAGGTTGAGCAGTTCTTC. This codes for CASTTTGWLAGEVEQFF.

The V call is TRBV7-2, the J call TRBJ2-1, with D perhaps TRBD2 (6 bases). V dropped 6 bases and J dropped 2 bases, with 14 bases sitting between them. This CDR3 is 15 amino acids long. Germline V gene sequence: CDR1 SGHTA, CDR2 FQGNSA. Written as DNA, the CDR3 is TGTGCCAGCAGGTCCCGGGGGTCCCCCTACAATGAGCAGTTCTTC. As protein: CASRSRGSPYNEQFF.

The chain joins TRBV5-4 to TRBJ1-1, with a possible D match to TRBD1 (6 bases). CDR1 and CDR2 from the germline V gene are SGHNT and YYREEE (reference sequence). Trimming cost V 2 bases and J 1 base, with 12 bases left between them. CDR3 size: 15 residues. CDR3 in DNA: TGTGCCAGCAGCTTTGGAGGACAGCCGAACACTGAAGCTTTCTTT. Amino acids: CASSFGGQPNTEAFF.

The rearrangement joins TRBV18 to TRBJ1-1, with D possibly matching TRBD1 (5 bases). The CDR3 covers 14 residues. The V gene lost 2 bases and the J gene lost 1 base, with 8 bases spanning the gap. Germline CDR1 and CDR2: KGHSH and LQKENI. CDR3 protein: CASSPGASNTEAFF. The CDR3 region has the DNA TGTGCCAGCTCACCAGGGGCGTCGAACACTGAAGCTTTCTTT.

This clone was counted a single time. This sequence joins TRBV27 and TRBJ2-1; 9 bases agree with TRBD2. The J segment lost 1 base and the V segment lost 4 bases, leaving 5 bases of the junction unmatched. The CDR3 is 16 amino acids. In germline, CDR1 is MNHEY, CDR2 SMNVEV (reference sequence). The DNA of the CDR3 is TGTGCCAGCAGTTCAGGAGCGGGGGGTTCCTACAATGAGCAGTTCTTC. The encoded protein is CASSSGAGGSYNEQFF.

The genes are TRBV18 and TRBJ2-3, with D maybe TRBD2 (6 bases). From germline, CDR1 is KGHSH and CDR2 LQKENI. V was cut by 6 bases and J by 2 bases, with 15 bases left in between. This CDR3 region has 15 residues. CDR3 bases: TGTGCCAGCTCTCCGGGACTGCACCCCACAGATACGCAGTATTTT. It specifies CASSPGLHPTDTQYF.